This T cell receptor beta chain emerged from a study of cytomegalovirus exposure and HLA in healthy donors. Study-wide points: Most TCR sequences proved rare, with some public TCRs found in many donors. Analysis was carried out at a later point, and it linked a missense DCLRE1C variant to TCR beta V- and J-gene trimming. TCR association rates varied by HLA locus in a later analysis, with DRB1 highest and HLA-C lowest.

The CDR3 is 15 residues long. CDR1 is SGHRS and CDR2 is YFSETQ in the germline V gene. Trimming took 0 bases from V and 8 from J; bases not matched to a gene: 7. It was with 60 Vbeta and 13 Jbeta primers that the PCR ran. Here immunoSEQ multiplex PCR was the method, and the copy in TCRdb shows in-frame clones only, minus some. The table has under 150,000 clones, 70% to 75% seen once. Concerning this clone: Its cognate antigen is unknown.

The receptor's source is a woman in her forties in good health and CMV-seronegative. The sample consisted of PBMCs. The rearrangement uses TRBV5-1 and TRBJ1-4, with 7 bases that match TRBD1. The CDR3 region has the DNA TGCGCCAGCAGCTTGGGGGACTGGGACAGAGAAAAACTGTTTTTT. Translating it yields CASSLGDWDREKLFF.